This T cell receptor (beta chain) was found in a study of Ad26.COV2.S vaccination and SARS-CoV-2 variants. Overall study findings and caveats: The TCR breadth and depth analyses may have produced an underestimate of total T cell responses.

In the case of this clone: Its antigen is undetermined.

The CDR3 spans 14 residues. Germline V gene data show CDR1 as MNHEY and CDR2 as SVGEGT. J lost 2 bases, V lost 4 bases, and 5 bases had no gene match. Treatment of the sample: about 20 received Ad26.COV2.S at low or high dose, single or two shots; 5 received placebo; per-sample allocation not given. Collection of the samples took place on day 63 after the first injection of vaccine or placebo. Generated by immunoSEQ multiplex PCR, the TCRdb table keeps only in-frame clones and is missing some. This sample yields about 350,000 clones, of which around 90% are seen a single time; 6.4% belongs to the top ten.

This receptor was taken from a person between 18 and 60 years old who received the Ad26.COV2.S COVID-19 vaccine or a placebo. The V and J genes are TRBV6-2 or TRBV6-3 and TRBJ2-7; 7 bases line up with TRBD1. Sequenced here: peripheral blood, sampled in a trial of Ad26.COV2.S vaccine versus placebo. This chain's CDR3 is CASSSYRGPYEQYF. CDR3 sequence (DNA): TGTGCCAGCAGTTCGTACAGGGGCCCCTACGAGCAGTACTTC.